This T cell receptor beta chain was documented in a study of control samples from healthy donors and cancer patients. TCRdb's table, derived via immunoSEQ multiplex PCR, lists solely in-frame clones and lacks some. Of 45,000 to 55,000 clones listed, roughly 92% were seen once; the top ten hold roughly a quarter. Per the germline V gene, CDR1 is LGHDT and CDR2 is YNNKEL (reference sequence). The CDR3 has 17 amino acids. J lost 2 bases, V lost 4 bases, and 8 bases had no gene match. The chain carries TRBV3-1 (or the pseudogene TRBV3-2) and TRBJ2-6; 7 bases match TRBD1. The source material was PBMCs. This TCR derives from a woman aged 50 to 60 with head and neck cancer. Written as DNA, the CDR3 is TGTGCCAGCAGCCGAGCTCGACAGGGCCCTGGGGCCAACGTCCTGACTTTC. Residues: CASSRARQGPGANVLTF.